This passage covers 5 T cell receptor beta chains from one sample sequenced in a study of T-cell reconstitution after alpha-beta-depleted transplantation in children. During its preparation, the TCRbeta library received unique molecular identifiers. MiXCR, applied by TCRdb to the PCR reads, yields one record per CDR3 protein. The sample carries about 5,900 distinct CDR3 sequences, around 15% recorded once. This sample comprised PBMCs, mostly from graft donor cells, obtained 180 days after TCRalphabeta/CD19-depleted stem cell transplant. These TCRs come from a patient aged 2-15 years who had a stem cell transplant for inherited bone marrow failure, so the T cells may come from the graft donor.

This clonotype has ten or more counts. CDR3 coding DNA: TGTGCCAGCGGGGGGACAGTCACACAAGAGACCCAGTACTTC. It is translated as CASGGTVTQETQYF. This chain uses TRBV9 with TRBJ2-5, with D maybe TRBD1 (7 bases). The CDR3 sequence is 14 residues long. Trimming removed 7 bases from V and 2 bases from J, with 15 bases in between. From germline, CDR1 is SGDLS and CDR2 YYNGEE.

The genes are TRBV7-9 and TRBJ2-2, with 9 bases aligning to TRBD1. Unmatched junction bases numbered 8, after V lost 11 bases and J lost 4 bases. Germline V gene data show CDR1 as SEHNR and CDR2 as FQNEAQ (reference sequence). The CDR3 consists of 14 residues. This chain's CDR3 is CAGDRGMITGELFF. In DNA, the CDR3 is TGTGCCGGCGACAGGGGGATGATCACCGGGGAGCTGTTTTTT.

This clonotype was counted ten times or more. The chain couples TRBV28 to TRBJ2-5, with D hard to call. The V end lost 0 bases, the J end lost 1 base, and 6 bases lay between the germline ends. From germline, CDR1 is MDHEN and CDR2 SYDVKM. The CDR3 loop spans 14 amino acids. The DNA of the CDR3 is TGTGCCAGCAGTTTATGGCGGTCCCAAGAGACCCAGTACTTC. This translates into CASSLWRSQETQYF.

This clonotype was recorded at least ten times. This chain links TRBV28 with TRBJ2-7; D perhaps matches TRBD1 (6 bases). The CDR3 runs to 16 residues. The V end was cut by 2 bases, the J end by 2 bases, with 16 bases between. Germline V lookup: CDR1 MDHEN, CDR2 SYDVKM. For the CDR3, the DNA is TGTGCCAGCAGTTTAAGGAGTAGGGACATACCCTACGAGCAGTACTTC. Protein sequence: CASSLRSRDIPYEQYF.

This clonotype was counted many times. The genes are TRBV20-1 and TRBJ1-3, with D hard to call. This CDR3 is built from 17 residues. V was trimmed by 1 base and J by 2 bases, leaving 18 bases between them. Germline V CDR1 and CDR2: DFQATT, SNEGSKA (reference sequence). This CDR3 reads CSARAGGSHLPGNTIYF. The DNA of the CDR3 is TGCAGTGCTAGAGCTGGAGGCAGCCATTTACCTGGAAACACCATATATTTT.